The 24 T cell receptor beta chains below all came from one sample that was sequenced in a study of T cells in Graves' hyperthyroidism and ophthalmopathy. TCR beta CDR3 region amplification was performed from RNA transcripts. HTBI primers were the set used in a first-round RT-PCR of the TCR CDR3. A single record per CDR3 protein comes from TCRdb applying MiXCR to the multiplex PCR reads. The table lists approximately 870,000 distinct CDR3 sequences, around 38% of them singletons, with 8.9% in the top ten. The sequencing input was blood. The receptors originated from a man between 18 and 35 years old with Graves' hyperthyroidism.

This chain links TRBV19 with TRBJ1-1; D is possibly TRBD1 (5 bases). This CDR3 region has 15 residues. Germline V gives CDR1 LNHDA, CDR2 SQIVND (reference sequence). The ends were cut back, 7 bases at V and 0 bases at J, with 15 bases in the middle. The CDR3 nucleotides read TGTGCCAGTAATTTGCCGGGACCCTTGAACACTGAAGCTTTCTTT. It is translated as CASNLPGPLNTEAFF.

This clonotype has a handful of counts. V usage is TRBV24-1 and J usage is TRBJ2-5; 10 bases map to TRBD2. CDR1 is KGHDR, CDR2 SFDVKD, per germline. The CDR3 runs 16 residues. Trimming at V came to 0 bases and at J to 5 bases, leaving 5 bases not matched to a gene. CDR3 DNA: TGTGCCACCAGTGATTTGACTACTAGCGGGGTGGAGACCCAGTACTTC. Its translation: CATSDLTTSGVETQYF.

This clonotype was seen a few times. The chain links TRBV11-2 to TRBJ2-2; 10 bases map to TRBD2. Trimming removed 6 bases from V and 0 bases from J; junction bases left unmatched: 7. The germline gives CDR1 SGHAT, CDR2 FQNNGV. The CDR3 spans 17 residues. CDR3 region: CASRGVAGGSNTGELFF. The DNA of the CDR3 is TGTGCCAGCAGGGGAGTAGCGGGGGGATCGAACACCGGGGAGCTGTTTTTT.

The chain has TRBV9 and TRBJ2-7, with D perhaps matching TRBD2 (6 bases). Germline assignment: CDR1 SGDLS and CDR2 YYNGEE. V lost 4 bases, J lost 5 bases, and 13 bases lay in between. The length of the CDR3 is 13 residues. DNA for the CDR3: TGTGCCAGCAGCCCCCGGGACTCAGACGAGCAGTACTTC. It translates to CASSPRDSDEQYF.

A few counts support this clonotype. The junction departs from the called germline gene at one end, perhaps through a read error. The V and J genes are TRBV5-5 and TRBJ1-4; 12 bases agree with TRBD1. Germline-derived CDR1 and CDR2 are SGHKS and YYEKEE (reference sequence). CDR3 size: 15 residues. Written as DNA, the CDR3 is TGCGCCAGCAGCCTACCGGGACAGGGGGCTGAAAAACTGTTTTTT. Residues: CASSLPGQGAEKLFF.

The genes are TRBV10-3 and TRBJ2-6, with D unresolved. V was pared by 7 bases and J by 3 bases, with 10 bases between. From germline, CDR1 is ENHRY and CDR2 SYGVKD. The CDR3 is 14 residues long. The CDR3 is CAITPFGGANVLTF. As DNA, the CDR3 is TGTGCCATCACACCCTTTGGTGGGGCCAACGTCCTGACTTTC.

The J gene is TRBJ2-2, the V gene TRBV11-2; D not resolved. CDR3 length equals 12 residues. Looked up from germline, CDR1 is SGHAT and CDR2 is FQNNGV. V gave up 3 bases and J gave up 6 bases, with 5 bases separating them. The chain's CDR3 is CASSFKPGELFF. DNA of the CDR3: TGTGCCAGCAGCTTTAAGCCCGGGGAGCTGTTTTTT.

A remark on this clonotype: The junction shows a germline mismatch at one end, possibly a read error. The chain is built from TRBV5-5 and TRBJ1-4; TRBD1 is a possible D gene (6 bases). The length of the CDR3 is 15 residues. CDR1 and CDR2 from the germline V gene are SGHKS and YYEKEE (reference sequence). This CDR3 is CASTLTGAVNEKLFF. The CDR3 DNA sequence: TGTGCCAGCACCTTGACAGGCGCCGTTAATGAAAAACTGTTTTTT.

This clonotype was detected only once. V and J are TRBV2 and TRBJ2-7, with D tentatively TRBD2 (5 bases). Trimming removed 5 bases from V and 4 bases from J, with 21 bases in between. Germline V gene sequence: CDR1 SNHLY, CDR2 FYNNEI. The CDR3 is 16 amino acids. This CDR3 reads CASSFDRGRVGYEQYF. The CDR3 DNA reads TGTGCCAGCAGTTTCGACCGGGGTAGGGTGGGGTACGAGCAGTACTTC.

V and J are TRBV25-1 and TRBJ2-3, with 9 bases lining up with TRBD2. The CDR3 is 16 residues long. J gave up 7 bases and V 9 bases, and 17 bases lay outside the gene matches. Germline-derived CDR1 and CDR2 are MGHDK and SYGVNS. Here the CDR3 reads CASSIDPSGVRNTQYF. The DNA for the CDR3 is TGTGCCAGTAGTATAGATCCTAGCGGGGTCAGGAATACGCAGTATTTT.

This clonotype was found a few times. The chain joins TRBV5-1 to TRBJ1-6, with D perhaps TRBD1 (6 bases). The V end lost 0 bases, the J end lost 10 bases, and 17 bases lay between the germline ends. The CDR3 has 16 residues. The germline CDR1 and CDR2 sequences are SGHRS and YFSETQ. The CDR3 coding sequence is TGCGCCAGCAGCTTGGACCCCCCGGGGGCAGGATCACCCCTCCACTTT. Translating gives CASSLDPPGAGSPLHF.

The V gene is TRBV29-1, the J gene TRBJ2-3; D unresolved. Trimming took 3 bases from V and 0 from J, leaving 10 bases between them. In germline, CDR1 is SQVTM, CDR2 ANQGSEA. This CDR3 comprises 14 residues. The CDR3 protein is CSVEPGYSTDTQYF. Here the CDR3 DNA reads TGCAGCGTTGAGCCCGGGTACAGCACAGATACGCAGTATTTT.

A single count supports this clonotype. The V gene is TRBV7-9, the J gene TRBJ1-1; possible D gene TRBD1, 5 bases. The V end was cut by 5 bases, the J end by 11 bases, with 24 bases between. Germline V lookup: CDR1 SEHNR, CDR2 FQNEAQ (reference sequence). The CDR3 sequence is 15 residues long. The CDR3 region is CASSGQHKGSRTAFF. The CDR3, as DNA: TGTGCCAGCAGCGGTCAGCACAAGGGGTCCCGGACGGCTTTCTTT.

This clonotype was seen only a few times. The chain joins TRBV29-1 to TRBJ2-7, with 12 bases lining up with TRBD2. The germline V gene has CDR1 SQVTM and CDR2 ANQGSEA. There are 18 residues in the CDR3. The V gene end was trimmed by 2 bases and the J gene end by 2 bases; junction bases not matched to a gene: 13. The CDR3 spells CSVEYVSSGRAGAYEQYF. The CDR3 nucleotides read TGCAGCGTTGAATATGTATCTAGCGGGAGGGCCGGGGCCTACGAGCAGTACTTC.

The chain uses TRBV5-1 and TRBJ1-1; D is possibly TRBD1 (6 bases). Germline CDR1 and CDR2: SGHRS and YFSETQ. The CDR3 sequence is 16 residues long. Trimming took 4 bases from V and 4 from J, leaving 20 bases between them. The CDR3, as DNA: TGCGCCAGCAGCGCGACCACGGGGGGGGGCAGCACTGAAGCTTTCTTT. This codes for CASSATTGGGSTEAFF.

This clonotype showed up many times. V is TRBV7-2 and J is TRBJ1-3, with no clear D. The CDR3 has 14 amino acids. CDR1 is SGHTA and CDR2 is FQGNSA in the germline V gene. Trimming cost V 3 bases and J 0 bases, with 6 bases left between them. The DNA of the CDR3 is TGTGCCAGCAGCTTTGACGACTCTGGAAACACCATATATTTT. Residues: CASSFDDSGNTIYF.

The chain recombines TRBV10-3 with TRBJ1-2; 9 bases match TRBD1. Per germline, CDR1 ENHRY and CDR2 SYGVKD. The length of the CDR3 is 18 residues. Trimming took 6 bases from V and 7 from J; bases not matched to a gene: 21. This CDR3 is CAIRPGQGKNTGEAGYTF. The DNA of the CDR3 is TGTGCCATCAGGCCGGGACAGGGCAAAAACACCGGGGAGGCTGGCTACACCTTC.

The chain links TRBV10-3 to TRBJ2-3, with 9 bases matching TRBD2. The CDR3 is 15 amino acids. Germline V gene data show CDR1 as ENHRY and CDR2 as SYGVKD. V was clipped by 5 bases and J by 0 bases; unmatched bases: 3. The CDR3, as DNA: TGTGCCATCAGTCTAGCGGGATCTAGCACAGATACGCAGTATTTT. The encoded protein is CAISLAGSSTDTQYF.

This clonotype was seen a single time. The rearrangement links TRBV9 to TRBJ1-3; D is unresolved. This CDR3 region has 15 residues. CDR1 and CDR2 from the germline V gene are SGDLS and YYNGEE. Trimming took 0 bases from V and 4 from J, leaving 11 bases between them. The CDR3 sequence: CASSVEAGNGNTIYF. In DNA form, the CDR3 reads TGTGCCAGCAGCGTAGAGGCGGGGAACGGAAACACCATATATTTT.

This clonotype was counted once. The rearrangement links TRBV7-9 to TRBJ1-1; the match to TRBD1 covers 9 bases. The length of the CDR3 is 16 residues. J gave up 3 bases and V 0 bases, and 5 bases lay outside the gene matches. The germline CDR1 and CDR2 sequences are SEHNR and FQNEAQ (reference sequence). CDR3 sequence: CASSLAGTGRDTEAFF. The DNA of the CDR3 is TGTGCCAGCAGCTTAGCCGGGACAGGGAGGGACACTGAAGCTTTCTTT.

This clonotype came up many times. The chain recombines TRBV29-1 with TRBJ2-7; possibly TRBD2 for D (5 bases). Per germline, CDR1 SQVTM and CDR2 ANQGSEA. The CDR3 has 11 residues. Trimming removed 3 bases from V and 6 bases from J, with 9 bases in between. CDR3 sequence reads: CSVDSGFEQYF. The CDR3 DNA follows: TGCAGCGTTGATTCGGGATTCGAGCAGTACTTC.

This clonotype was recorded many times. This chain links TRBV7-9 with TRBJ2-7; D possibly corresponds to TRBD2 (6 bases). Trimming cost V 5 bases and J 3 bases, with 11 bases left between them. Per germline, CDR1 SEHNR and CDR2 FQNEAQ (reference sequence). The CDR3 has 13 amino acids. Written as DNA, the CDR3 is TGTGCCAGCAGCAAGATCGGGAGCTACGAGCAGTACTTC. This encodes CASSKIGSYEQYF. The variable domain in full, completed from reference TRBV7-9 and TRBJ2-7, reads DTGVSQNPRHKITKRGQNVTFRCDPISEHNRLYWYRQTLGQGPEFLTYFQNEAQLEKSRLLSDRFSAERPKGSFSTLEIQRTEQGDSAMYLCASSKIGSYEQYFGPGTRLTVT.

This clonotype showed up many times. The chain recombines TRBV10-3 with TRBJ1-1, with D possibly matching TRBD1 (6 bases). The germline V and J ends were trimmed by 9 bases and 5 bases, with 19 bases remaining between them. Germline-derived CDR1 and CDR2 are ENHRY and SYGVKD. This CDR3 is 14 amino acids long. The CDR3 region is CAISLGTRFTEAFF. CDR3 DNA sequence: TGTGCCATTTCCCTCGGGACACGGTTTACTGAAGCTTTCTTT.

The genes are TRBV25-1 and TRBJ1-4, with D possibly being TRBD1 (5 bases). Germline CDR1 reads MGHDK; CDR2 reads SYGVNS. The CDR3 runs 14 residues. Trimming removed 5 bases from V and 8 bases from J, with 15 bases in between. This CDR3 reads CASSKQAFGEKLFF. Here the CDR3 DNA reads TGTGCCAGCAGTAAACAGGCCTTTGGGGAAAAACTGTTTTTT.